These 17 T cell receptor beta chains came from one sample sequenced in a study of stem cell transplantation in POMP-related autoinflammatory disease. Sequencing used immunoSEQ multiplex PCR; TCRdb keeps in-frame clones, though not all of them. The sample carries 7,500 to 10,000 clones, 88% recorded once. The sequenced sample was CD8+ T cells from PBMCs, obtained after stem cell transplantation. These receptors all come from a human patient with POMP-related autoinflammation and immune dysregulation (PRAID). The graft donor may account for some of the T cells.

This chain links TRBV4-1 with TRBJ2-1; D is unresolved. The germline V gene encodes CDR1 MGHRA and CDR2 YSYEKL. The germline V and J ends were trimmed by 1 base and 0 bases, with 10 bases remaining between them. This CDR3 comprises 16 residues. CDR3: CASSQARTDSYNEQFF. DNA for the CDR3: TGCGCCAGCAGCCAAGCAAGGACCGACTCCTACAATGAGCAGTTCTTC.

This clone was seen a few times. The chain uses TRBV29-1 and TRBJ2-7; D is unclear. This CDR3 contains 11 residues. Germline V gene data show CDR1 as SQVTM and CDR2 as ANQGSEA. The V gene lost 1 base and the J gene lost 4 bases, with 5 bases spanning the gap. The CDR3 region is CSVEVGYEQYF. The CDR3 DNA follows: TGCAGCGTTGAAGTCGGGTACGAGCAGTACTTC.

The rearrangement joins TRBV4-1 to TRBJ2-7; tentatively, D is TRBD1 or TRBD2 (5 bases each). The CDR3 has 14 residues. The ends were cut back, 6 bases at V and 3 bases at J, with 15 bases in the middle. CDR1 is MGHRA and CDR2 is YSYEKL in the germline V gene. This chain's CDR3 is CASRLGPLGYEQYF. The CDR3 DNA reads TGCGCCAGCAGACTGGGACCACTAGGCTACGAGCAGTACTTC.

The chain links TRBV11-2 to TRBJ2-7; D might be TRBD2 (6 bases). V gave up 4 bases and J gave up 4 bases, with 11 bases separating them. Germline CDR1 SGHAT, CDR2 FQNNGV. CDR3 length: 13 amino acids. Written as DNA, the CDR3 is TGTGCCAGCAGCTCAGGCGCGGGATACGAGCAGTACGTC. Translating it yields CASSSGAGYEQYV.

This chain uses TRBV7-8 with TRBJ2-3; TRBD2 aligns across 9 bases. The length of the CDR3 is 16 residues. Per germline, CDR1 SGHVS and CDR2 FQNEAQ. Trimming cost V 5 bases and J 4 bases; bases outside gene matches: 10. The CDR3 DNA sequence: TGTGCCAGCAGCCCCTCCGGCGGGAGGGGGGCAGATACGCAGTATTTT. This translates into CASSPSGGRGADTQYF.

This chain's CDR3 is CASTLAGPEQYV. The CDR3 region has the DNA TGTGCCAGCACTCTAGCGGGGCCGGAGCAGTACGTC. V and J are TRBV2 and TRBJ2-7, with 9 positions matching TRBD2. Per germline, CDR1 SNHLY and CDR2 FYNNEI. The V segment lost 7 bases and the J segment 7 bases; nucleotides outside the gene matches: 5. CDR3 length: 12 residues.

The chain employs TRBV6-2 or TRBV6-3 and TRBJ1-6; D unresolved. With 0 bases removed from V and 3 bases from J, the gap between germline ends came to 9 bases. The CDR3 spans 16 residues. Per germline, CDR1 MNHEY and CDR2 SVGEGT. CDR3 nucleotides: TGTGCCAGCAGTTACTCAAGGAGGGTCTATAATTCACCCCTCCACTTT. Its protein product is CASSYSRRVYNSPLHF.

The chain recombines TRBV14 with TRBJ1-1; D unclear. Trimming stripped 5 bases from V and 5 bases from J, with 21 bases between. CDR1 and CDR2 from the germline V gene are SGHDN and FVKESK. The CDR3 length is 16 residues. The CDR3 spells CASSNYPRELETEAFF. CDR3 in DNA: TGTGCCAGCAGCAATTACCCTCGGGAGTTGGAAACTGAAGCTTTCTTT.

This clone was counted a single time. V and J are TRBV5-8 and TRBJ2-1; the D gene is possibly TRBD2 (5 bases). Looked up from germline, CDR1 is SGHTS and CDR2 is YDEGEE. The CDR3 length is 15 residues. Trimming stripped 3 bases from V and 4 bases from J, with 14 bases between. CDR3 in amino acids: CASSSADLGYNEQFF. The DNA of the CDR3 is TGTGCCAGCAGCTCGGCGGACTTGGGATACAATGAGCAGTTCTTC.

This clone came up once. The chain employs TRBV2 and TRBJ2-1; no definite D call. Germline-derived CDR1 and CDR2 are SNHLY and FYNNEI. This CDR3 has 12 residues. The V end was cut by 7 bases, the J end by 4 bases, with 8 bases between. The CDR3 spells CASKGKYNEQFF. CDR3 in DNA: TGTGCCAGCAAAGGGAAATACAATGAGCAGTTCTTC.

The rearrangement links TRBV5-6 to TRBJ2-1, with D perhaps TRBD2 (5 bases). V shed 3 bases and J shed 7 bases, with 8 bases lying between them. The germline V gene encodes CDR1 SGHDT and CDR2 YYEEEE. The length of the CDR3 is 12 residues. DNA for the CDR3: TGTGCCAGCAGCTGGCCGGGGAATGAGCAGTTCTTC. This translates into CASSWPGNEQFF.

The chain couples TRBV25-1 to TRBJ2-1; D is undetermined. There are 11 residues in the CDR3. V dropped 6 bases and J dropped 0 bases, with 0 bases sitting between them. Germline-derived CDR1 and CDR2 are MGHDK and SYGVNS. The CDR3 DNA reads TGTGCCAGCAGCTCCTACAATGAGCAGTTCTTC. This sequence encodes CASSSYNEQFF.

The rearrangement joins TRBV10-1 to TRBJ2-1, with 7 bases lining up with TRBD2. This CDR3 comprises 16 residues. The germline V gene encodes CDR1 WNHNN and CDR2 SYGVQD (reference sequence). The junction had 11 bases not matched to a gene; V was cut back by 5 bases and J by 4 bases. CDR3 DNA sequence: TGCGCCAGCAGTCGAGCGGGGCTAGCGGCGTACAATGAGCAGTTCTTC. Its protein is CASSRAGLAAYNEQFF.

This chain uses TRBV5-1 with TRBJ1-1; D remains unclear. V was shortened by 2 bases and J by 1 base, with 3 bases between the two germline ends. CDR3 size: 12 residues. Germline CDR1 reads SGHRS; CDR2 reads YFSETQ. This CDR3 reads CASSFENTEAFF. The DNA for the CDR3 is TGCGCCAGCAGCTTTGAGAACACTGAAGCTTTCTTT.

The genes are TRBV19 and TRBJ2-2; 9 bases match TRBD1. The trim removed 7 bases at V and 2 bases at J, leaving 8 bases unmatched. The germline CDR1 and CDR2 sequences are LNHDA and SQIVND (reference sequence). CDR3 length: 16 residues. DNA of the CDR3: TGTGCCAGTAAGAATTGGGACAGGGTAAACACCGGGGAGCTGTTTTTT. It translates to CASKNWDRVNTGELFF.

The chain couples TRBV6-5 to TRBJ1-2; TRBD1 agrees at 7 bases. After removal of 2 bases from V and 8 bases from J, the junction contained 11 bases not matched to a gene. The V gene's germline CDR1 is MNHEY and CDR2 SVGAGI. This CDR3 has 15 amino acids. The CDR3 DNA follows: TGTGCCAGCAGTTACGGCACAGGGGCCGGTGGGGGCTACACCTTC. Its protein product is CASSYGTGAGGGYTF.

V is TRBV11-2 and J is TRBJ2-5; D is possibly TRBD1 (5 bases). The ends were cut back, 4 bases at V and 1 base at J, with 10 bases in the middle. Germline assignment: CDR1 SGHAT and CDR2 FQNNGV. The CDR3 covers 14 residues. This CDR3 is CASSSGFFQETQYF. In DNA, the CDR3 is TGTGCCAGCAGCTCAGGGTTTTTCCAAGAGACCCAGTACTTC. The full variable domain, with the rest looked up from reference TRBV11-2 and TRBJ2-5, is EAGVAQSPRYKIIEKRQSVAFWCNPISGHATLYWYQQILGQGPKLLIQFQNNGVVDDSQLPKDRFSAERLKGVDSTLKIQPAKLEDSAVYLCASSSGFFQETQYFGPGTRLLVL.